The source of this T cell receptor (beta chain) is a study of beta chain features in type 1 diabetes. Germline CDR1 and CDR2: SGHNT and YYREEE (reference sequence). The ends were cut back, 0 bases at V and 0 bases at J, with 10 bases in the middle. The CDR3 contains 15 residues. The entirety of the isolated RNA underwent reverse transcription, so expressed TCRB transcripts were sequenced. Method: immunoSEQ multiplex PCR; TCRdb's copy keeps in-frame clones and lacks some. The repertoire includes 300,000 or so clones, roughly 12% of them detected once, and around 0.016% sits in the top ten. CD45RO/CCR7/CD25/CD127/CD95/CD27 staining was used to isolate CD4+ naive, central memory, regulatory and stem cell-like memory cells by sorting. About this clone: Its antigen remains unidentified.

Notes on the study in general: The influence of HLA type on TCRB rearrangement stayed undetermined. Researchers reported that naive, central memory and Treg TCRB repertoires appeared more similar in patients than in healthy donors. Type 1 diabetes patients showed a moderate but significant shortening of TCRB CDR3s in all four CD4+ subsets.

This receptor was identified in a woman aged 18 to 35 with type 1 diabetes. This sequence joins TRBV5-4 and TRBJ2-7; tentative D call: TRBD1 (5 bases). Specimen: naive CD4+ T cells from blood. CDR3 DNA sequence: TGTGCCAGCAGCTTGGATGGACACCCCTCCTACGAGCAGTACTTC. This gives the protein CASSLDGHPSYEQYF.